This note documents a single T cell receptor (beta chain) sequence. Its antigen remains unidentified. This entry belongs to a study of siplizumab effects on memory and regulatory T cells. Points from the study as a whole: Unstimulated subsets contained matches for only a minor fraction of alloreactive clones. Naive-or-memory phenotypes were unassignable for roughly 80-95% of proliferating CD4+ or CD8+ clones.

V lost 3 bases and J lost 4, with 11 bases in between. CDR3 length: 14 residues. The germline V gene has CDR1 SGHNT and CDR2 YENEEA. The data were produced by immunoSEQ multiplex PCR, yet TCRdb's version contains in-frame clones alone and is incomplete. The profile shows over 15,000 clones, more than 35% of them singletons. Cells from the mixed lymphocyte reaction were cocultured for about six days at 37°C. Sequences were obtained from CFSE-low (dividing) CD4+ T cells sorted from an allogeneic mixed lymphocyte reaction. The chain links TRBV11-3 to TRBJ2-3, with a weak D call TRBD1 (5 bases). The receptor was isolated from a human donor in good health; the cells came from an allogeneic mixed lymphocyte reaction. The CDR3 region has the DNA TGTGCCAGCAGCTTGGGAAGGGGTTCAGATACGCAGTATTTT. Protein product: CASSLGRGSDTQYF.